One and the same sample provided the 6 T cell receptor beta chains below, sequenced in a study of cytomegalovirus exposure and HLA in healthy donors. Amplification used 60 Vbeta primers and 13 Jbeta primers. TCRdb's table, derived via immunoSEQ multiplex PCR, lists solely in-frame clones and lacks some. The table includes around 53,000 clones, roughly 80% detected once. The source material was PBMCs. Receptors were obtained from a young man in good health and CMV-seronegative.

J is TRBJ2-5 and V is TRBV5-8; 8 bases agree with TRBD1. The CDR3 spans 15 residues. Germline assignment: CDR1 SGHTS and CDR2 YDEGEE. Trimming at V came to 6 bases and at J to 4 bases, leaving 11 bases not matched to a gene. DNA of the CDR3: TGTGCCAGCACCCTCGGAGGCAGGGGGCGAGAGACCCAGTACTTC. It encodes CASTLGGRGRETQYF.

V and J are TRBV7-2 and TRBJ1-1; D is undetermined. This CDR3 is 15 amino acids long. Germline V gene lookup returns CDR1 SGHTA and CDR2 FQGNSA. The germline V and J ends were trimmed by 5 bases and 3 bases, with 16 bases remaining between them. CDR3 amino acids: CASSPRRSGDTEAFF. The CDR3 bases are TGTGCCAGCAGCCCACGGCGGTCCGGGGACACTGAAGCTTTCTTT.

This clone was recorded once. This chain connects TRBV5-1 to TRBJ2-1, with TRBD2 as a possible D gene (6 bases). Looked up from germline, CDR1 is SGHRS and CDR2 is YFSETQ. There are 16 residues in the CDR3. V shed 4 bases and J shed 6 bases, with 20 bases lying between them. The CDR3 protein is CASSPRGTNWGNEQFF. In DNA form, the CDR3 reads TGCGCCAGCAGCCCACGGGGGACCAACTGGGGCAATGAGCAGTTCTTC.

The chain couples TRBV6-1 to TRBJ2-7, with TRBD1 matching 11 bases. Per germline, CDR1 MNHNS and CDR2 SASEGT. The CDR3 contains 14 residues. V dropped 11 bases and J dropped 2; count of bases not matched to a gene: 8. This CDR3 is CAGNWDRGTYEQYF. Written as DNA, the CDR3 is TGTGCCGGCAATTGGGACAGGGGGACCTACGAGCAGTACTTC.

The chain has TRBV28 and TRBJ2-1; 7 bases line up with TRBD1. Germline CDR1 and CDR2: MDHEN and SYDVKM. The CDR3 contains 14 residues. J lost 6 bases, V lost 6 bases, and 8 bases had no gene match. The CDR3 loop is CASSPNTGVNEQFF. The CDR3 DNA sequence: TGTGCCAGCAGCCCAAATACAGGGGTCAATGAGCAGTTCTTC.

This clone was detected a few times. The chain uses TRBV5-1 and TRBJ2-1; 7 bases agree with TRBD1. This CDR3 region has 16 residues. The ends lost 1 base at V and 0 bases at J; junction bases unmatched: 4. Germline assignment: CDR1 SGHRS and CDR2 YFSETQ. The CDR3 DNA is TGCGCCAGCAGCTTGAATGAGGGGGCCTCCTACAATGAGCAGTTCTTC. Amino acids: CASSLNEGASYNEQFF.